The clone carrying this T cell receptor beta chain was counted only a few times. Germline trimming cut 6 bases from V and 6 bases from J; bases unmatched to any gene: 13. This CDR3 has 16 residues. From germline, CDR1 is SEHNR and CDR2 FQNEAQ (reference sequence). This record belongs to a study of molecular identifiers for immune sequencing clone quantification. Naive CD8 libraries were made from around 18,000 to 910,000 sorted cells, and they used 10%, 30% or 50% RNA. The authors gated naive CD8 T cells as CD8+CD4-CCR7+CD45RA+ for sorting. One entry per CDR3 protein, called by TCRdb with MiXCR from the PCR reads. The sample shows about 320,000 distinct CDR3 sequences, roughly a quarter of them seen only once.

The sample was naive CD8+ T cells from blood, with Jurkat cell RNA spiked in. Subset reported: FACS-sorted CD8+CD4-CCR7+CD45RA+ naive T cells. This chain uses TRBV7-9 with TRBJ2-7, with 11 bases identical to TRBD2. This TCR was recovered from a human donor in good health. Some libraries in this study had Jurkat cell RNA spiked in. CDR3 nucleotide sequence: TGTGCCAGCAGGTTGGAGACTAGCGGGATACCGGGCGAGCAGTACTTC. Protein: CASRLETSGIPGEQYF.